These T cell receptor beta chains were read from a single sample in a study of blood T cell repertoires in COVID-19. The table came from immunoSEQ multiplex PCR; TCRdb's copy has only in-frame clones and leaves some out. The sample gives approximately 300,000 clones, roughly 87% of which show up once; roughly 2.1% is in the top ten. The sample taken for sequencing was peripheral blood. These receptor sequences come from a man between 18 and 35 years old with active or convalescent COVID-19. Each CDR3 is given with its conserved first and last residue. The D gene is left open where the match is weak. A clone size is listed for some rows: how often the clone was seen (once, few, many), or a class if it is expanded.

CDR3aa: CASSKPGQGSEAFF
CDR3nt: TGTGCCAGCAGCAAACCGGGACAGGGGTCCGAAGCTTTCTTT
len: 14
abundance: NA
d_gene: TRBD1
j_gene: TRBJ1-1
v_gene: TRBV27

CDR3aa: CASSELRQGAREQYF
CDR3nt: TGTGCCAGCAGTGAATTGCGCCAGGGGGCTCGGGAGCAGTACTTC
len: 15
abundance: NA
d_gene: TRBD1
j_gene: TRBJ2-7
v_gene: TRBV6-1

CDR3aa: CASSPGANNSPLHF
CDR3nt: TGTGCCAGCTCACCGGGAGCAAATAATTCACCCCTCCACTTT
len: 14
abundance: NA
d_gene: NA
j_gene: TRBJ1-6
v_gene: TRBV18

CDR3aa: CASRYPSEGYTF
CDR3nt: TGTGCCAGCAGGTACCCCTCTGAGGGCTACACCTTC
len: 12
abundance: NA
d_gene: NA
j_gene: TRBJ1-2
v_gene: TRBV2

CDR3aa: CASSQDGGGRDTQYF
CDR3nt: TGCGCCAGCAGCCAAGATGGCGGGGGGAGGGATACGCAGTATTTT
len: 15
abundance: few
d_gene: TRBD2
j_gene: TRBJ2-3
v_gene: TRBV4-3

CDR3aa: CSTTPGLADLAKNIQYF
CDR3nt: TGCAGTACTACTCCGGGACTAGCGGATCTAGCCAAAAACATTCAGTACTTC
len: 17
abundance: NA
d_gene: TRBD2
j_gene: TRBJ2-4
v_gene: TRBV29-1

CDR3aa: CASSQDWAGGTDTQYF
CDR3nt: TGTGCCAGCAGCCAAGACTGGGCAGGGGGGACAGATACGCAGTATTTT
len: 16
abundance: NA
d_gene: NA
j_gene: TRBJ2-3
v_gene: TRBV14

CDR3aa: CASSLPPGQRTQYF
CDR3nt: TGTGCCAGCAGCTTGCCTCCCGGACAGCGGACCCAGTACTTC
len: 14
abundance: NA
d_gene: NA
j_gene: TRBJ2-5
v_gene: TRBV5-8

CDR3aa: CASSLGHRGHGYTF
CDR3nt: TGTGCCAGCAGCTTAGGCCACAGGGGCCATGGCTACACCTTC
len: 14
abundance: NA
d_gene: TRBD1
j_gene: TRBJ1-2
v_gene: TRBV13

CDR3aa: CATSGLGSIEQFF
CDR3nt: TGTGCCACCAGTGGCTTAGGGAGTATAGAGCAGTTCTTC
len: 13
abundance: NA
d_gene: NA
j_gene: TRBJ2-1
v_gene: TRBV24-1

CDR3aa: CATSPQSQGTRWVYGYTF
CDR3nt: TGTGCCACCAGCCCACAAAGTCAGGGGACCCGCTGGGTCTATGGCTACACCTTC
len: 18
abundance: NA
d_gene: NA
j_gene: TRBJ1-2
v_gene: TRBV15

CDR3aa: CASRGSNTGELFF
CDR3nt: TGCGCCAGCAGGGGCTCTAACACCGGGGAGCTGTTTTTT
len: 13
abundance: NA
d_gene: NA
j_gene: TRBJ2-2
v_gene: TRBV5-1

CDR3aa: CASSPQQGSHEQYF
CDR3nt: TGTGCCAGCTCACCCCAACAGGGATCCCACGAGCAGTACTTC
len: 14
abundance: NA
d_gene: NA
j_gene: TRBJ2-7
v_gene: TRBV18

CDR3aa: CATSDFWRGNQPQHF
CDR3nt: TGTGCCACCAGTGATTTTTGGAGGGGAAATCAGCCCCAGCATTTT
len: 15
abundance: NA
d_gene: NA
j_gene: TRBJ1-5
v_gene: TRBV24-1

CDR3aa: CASSYSVVEFMTIYF
CDR3nt: TGTGCCAGCAGTTACTCTGTGGTGGAGTTCATGACCATATATTTT
len: 15
abundance: NA
d_gene: NA
j_gene: TRBJ1-3
v_gene: TRBV6-5

CDR3aa: CASRPNRGRIGETQYF
CDR3nt: TGCGCCAGCAGGCCGAACAGGGGGCGAATCGGAGAGACCCAGTACTTC
len: 16
abundance: NA
d_gene: TRBD1
j_gene: TRBJ2-5
v_gene: TRBV5-1